The text below deals with one T cell receptor beta chain. A single record per CDR3 protein comes from TCRdb applying MiXCR to the 5' RACE reads. The sample records some 54,000 distinct CDR3 sequences, 17% being singletons. The CDR3 has 9 amino acids. Germline CDR1 SEHNR, CDR2 FQNEAQ (reference sequence). This sequence was found in a female donor with breast cancer. The chain couples TRBV7-9 to TRBJ2-1; no firm D call. Sequenced sample: naive CD4+ T cells sorted from blood. Subset indicated: naive CD4+ T cells, CD4+CD45RA+CD25-. The CDR3 loop reads CATGREQFF. The CDR3 DNA reads TGTGCGACGGGCAGGGAGCAGTTCTTC.